This T cell receptor beta chain stems from a study of blood T cells in healthy people across ages. Study details: Using template switching, researchers captured about one barcoded beta molecule for each two T cells. Study-wide results and caveats: There was no known CMV status for donors, so expanded clonotype changes were possibly confounded.

PBMCs numbering at least 6.5 million were isolated per sample. Comment on this clonotype: The antigen is unknown.

Primers used in a second PCR of about 6 to 12 cycles were a sample-barcoded 5' primer and a J-beta primer mix. TCRdb re-derived calls from the 5' RACE reads in MiXCR, one entry per CDR3 protein. The sample yields around 800,000 distinct CDR3 sequences, about half seen once. The receptor comes from a man older than 75 in good health. Input material: blood.

The CDR3 is CASSFSGITDTQYF. The CDR3 DNA sequence: TGTGCCAGCAGCTTTTCAGGGATCACAGATACGCAGTATTTT. The chain links TRBV7-9 to TRBJ2-3; D possibly corresponds to TRBD1 (5 bases). The V end lost 3 bases, the J end lost 2 bases, and 9 bases lay between the germline ends. The CDR3 has 14 residues. The germline V gene has CDR1 SEHNR and CDR2 FQNEAQ (reference sequence).